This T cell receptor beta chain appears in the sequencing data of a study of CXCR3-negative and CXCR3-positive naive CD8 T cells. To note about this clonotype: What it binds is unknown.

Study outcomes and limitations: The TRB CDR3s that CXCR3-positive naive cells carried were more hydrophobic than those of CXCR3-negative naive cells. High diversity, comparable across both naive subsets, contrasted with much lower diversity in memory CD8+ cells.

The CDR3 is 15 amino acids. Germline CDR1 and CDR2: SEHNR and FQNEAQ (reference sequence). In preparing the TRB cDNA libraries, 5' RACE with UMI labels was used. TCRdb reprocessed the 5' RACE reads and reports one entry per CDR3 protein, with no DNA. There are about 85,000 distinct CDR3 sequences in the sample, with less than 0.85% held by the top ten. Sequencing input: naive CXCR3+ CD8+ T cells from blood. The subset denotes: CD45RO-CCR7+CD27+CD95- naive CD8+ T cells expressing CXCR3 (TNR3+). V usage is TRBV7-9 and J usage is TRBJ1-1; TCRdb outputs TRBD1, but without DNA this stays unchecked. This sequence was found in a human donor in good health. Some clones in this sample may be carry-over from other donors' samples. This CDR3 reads CASSSGTPMNTEAFF.